These 14 T cell receptor beta chains originate from one sample sequenced in a study of T cell repertoires in ileal Crohn's disease. Sequencing was performed with immunoSEQ multiplex PCR; in TCRdb, only in-frame clones are kept and a portion is missing. Here the sample spans 3,000 to 4,000 clones, about 70% being singletons. Source material: ileal tissue. These receptor sequences come from an adult with Crohn's disease.

Written as DNA, the CDR3 is TGTGCTAGTGGTTTTAGTAGCGGGGGACCCAATGAGCAGTTCTTC. As protein: CASGFSSGGPNEQFF. The V and J genes are TRBV12-5 and TRBJ2-1, with TRBD2 matching 9 bases. V shed 3 bases, J shed 6 bases, and the junction held 6 bases outside the gene matches. Germline CDR1 LGHNT, CDR2 FRNRAP. This CDR3 contains 15 residues.

The chain uses TRBV19 and TRBJ2-1, with 9 bases matching TRBD2. J gave up 9 bases and V 3 bases, and 9 bases lay outside the gene matches. Germline V gene lookup returns CDR1 LNHDA and CDR2 SQIVND (reference sequence). The CDR3 spans 15 residues. The CDR3 coding sequence is TGTGCCAGTAGTATGAGGCGGGAGGGCCCACTTGAGCAGTTCTTC. Protein product: CASSMRREGPLEQFF.

The gene calls are TRBV30 and TRBJ2-1; 10 bases line up with TRBD2. J gave up 8 bases and V 5 bases, and 9 bases lay outside the gene matches. This CDR3 spans 14 amino acids. Germline V gene sequence: CDR1 GTSNPN, CDR2 SVGIG (reference sequence). CDR3 sequence: CAWDSSGGGDEQFF. CDR3 coding DNA: TGTGCCTGGGACTCTAGCGGGGGTGGTGATGAGCAGTTCTTC.

CDR3 bases: TGTGCCAGCAGTAGGACAGGGAGCAATCAGCCCCAGCATTTT. Protein sequence: CASSRTGSNQPQHF. The rearrangement joins TRBV5-6 to TRBJ1-5; 8 positions match TRBD1. This CDR3 is built from 14 residues. Trimming removed 5 bases from V and 1 base from J; junction bases left unmatched: 2. Germline CDR1 SGHDT, CDR2 YYEEEE.

In regard to this clone: In the same sample, other DNA sequences code for this CDR3. The gene calls are TRBV2 and TRBJ2-5, with D tentatively TRBD2 (5 bases). The CDR3 loop spans 13 amino acids. With 5 bases removed from V and 3 bases from J, the gap between germline ends came to 10 bases. CDR1 and CDR2 (germline): SNHLY, FYNNEI. The CDR3 sequence is CASSLGLEETQYF. The CDR3 DNA reads as TGTGCCAGCAGTCTCGGACTCGAAGAGACCCAGTACTTC.

This clone has only one observation. This rearrangement joins TRBV7-2 to TRBJ2-1; the D is unclear. The CDR3 has 14 residues. Germline loops: CDR1 SGHTA, CDR2 FQGNSA. The germline V and J ends were trimmed by 5 bases and 5 bases, with 13 bases remaining between them. The CDR3, as DNA: TGTGCCAGCAGCCCGTTTTGGGCCAACAATGAGCAGTTCTTC. Its protein is CASSPFWANNEQFF.

The sample holds one count of this clone. The chain couples TRBV14 to TRBJ2-3; maybe TRBD1 (7 bases). Germline CDR1 is SGHDN and CDR2 is FVKESK. The CDR3 length is 16 residues. Trimming cost V 0 bases and J 3 bases, with 13 bases left between them. The CDR3 sequence: CASSQERRGPTDTQYF. Written as DNA, the CDR3 is TGTGCCAGCAGCCAAGAAAGGAGGGGGCCGACAGATACGCAGTATTTT. The full variable domain, with the rest looked up from reference TRBV14 and TRBJ2-3, is EAGVTQFPSHSVIEKGQTVTLRCDPISGHDNLYWYRRVMGKEIKFLLHFVKESKQDESGMPNNRFLAERTGGTYSTLKVQPAELEDSGVYFCASSQERRGPTDTQYFGPGTRLTVL.

The chain combines TRBV29-1 with TRBJ2-3; 13 bases are shared with TRBD2. The CDR3 is 17 amino acids. CDR1 and CDR2 from the germline V gene are SQVTM and ANQGSEA. Trimming removed 4 bases from V and 4 bases from J; junction bases left unmatched: 11. CDR3 sequence reads: CSVGRLAGGSPPDTQYF. The CDR3 region has the DNA TGCAGCGTTGGGAGACTAGCGGGGGGTTCTCCCCCAGATACGCAGTATTTT.

Note on this clone: The sample contains more than one DNA sequence encoding this CDR3. V usage is TRBV9 and J usage is TRBJ2-1, with 8 bases matching TRBD1. Germline CDR1 and CDR2: SGDLS and YYNGEE. Trimming at V came to 4 bases and at J to 4 bases, leaving 7 bases not matched to a gene. The CDR3 is 15 amino acids. CDR3 sequence (DNA): TGTGCCAGCAGCCCCCGGGACAGGACATACAATGAGCAGTTCTTC. Protein: CASSPRDRTYNEQFF.

The V call is TRBV2, the J call TRBJ2-7, with D unclear. Trimming pared 1 base from V and 3 bases from J, leaving 13 bases between. The CDR3 is made up of 15 amino acids. The germline gives CDR1 SNHLY, CDR2 FYNNEI. CDR3 in amino acids: CASSEGYPSLYEQYF. The CDR3 DNA is TGTGCCAGCAGTGAAGGCTACCCGTCGCTCTACGAGCAGTACTTC.

The chain has TRBV5-1 and TRBJ1-1; 8 nucleotides line up with TRBD1. The CDR3 is 14 residues long. Germline assignment: CDR1 SGHRS and CDR2 YFSETQ. V lost 1 base, J lost 5 bases, and 4 bases stayed unmatched. CDR3 protein: CASSLSTGGTEAFF. The DNA of the CDR3 is TGCGCCAGCAGCTTGTCTACAGGGGGGACTGAAGCTTTCTTT.

The chain couples TRBV19 to TRBJ2-3, with 7 bases that match TRBD2. The germline CDR1 and CDR2 sequences are LNHDA and SQIVND (reference sequence). There are 12 residues in the CDR3. The V segment lost 6 bases and the J segment 6 bases; nucleotides outside the gene matches: 3. The CDR3 sequence is CASRTSSDTQYF. For the CDR3, the DNA is TGTGCCAGTAGGACTAGCAGCGATACGCAGTATTTT.

The rearrangement links TRBV2 to TRBJ2-5, with a tentative D call TRBD2 (6 bases). The CDR3 extends over 14 amino acids. From germline, CDR1 is SNHLY and CDR2 FYNNEI. Trimming removed 4 bases from V and 5 bases from J, with 14 bases in between. The CDR3: CASSGQRVPETQYF. The DNA for the CDR3 is TGTGCCAGCAGTGGCCAGCGGGTACCGGAGACCCAGTACTTC. The full variable domain, its missing parts supplied by reference TRBV2 and TRBJ2-5, is EPEVTQTPSHQVTQMGQEVILRCVPISNHLYFYWYRQILGQKVEFLVSFYNNEISEKSEIFDDQFSVERPDGSNFTLKIRSTKLEDSAMYFCASSGQRVPETQYFGPGTRLLVL.

This clone was counted a few times. Other nucleotide sequences from this sample produce the same CDR3. The V and J genes are TRBV7-2 and TRBJ2-7; unclear D gene. Trimming stripped 4 bases from V and 2 bases from J, with 9 bases between. Germline assignment: CDR1 SGHTA and CDR2 FQGNSA. This CDR3 is built from 13 residues. The CDR3 region is CASSSPPAYEQYF. CDR3 sequence (DNA): TGTGCCAGCAGCTCCCCCCCAGCCTACGAGCAGTACTTC.